This entry is about one TCR beta chain. Its antigen remains unidentified. Using immunoSEQ multiplex PCR, the repertoire was profiled, and TCRdb retains in-frame clones only, with some absent. The profile shows about 170,000 clones, 90% to 95% of them singletons. The record originates from a study of T cell responses to AZD1222 COVID-19 vaccine. Study results and caveats: Vaccine-associated CD4 TCRs ranged over spike, dominating at 160-218 and 743-854.

The germline V gene has CDR1 SEHNR and CDR2 FQNEAQ (reference sequence). V was shortened by 5 bases and J by 10 bases, with 18 bases between the two germline ends. This CDR3 contains 14 residues. The chain recombines TRBV7-9 with TRBJ1-5; D gene unclear. The clonotype was recovered from an adult in good health. This material consisted of peripheral blood, taken on day 0 of AZD1222 vaccination. The CDR3 reads CASSPGSQHLPQHF. As DNA, the CDR3 is TGTGCCAGCAGCCCCGGGTCCCAGCATCTTCCCCAGCATTTT.